These 5 T cell receptor beta chains originate from one sample sequenced in a study of T cells in Graves' hyperthyroidism and ophthalmopathy. TCR beta CDR3 regions were amplified from RNA. The HTBI primer set drove a first-round RT-PCR of the TCR CDR3. TCRdb re-analysed the multiplex PCR reads in MiXCR, keeping a single row per CDR3 protein. The sample consists of fewer than 650,000 distinct CDR3 sequences, approximately 15% of them appearing once. The specimen sequenced was blood. The receptors stem from a woman aged 18-29 years with Graves' ophthalmopathy.

A few counts support this clonotype. This sequence joins TRBV19 and TRBJ1-1; 7 nucleotides align to TRBD1. J gave up 1 base and V 7 bases, and 18 bases lay outside the gene matches. Germline loops: CDR1 LNHDA, CDR2 SQIVND (reference sequence). The CDR3 is 18 amino acids. This CDR3 is CASTLQGTVGSGNTEAFF. CDR3 in DNA: TGTGCCAGTACCCTTCAGGGGACAGTGGGCTCGGGGAACACTGAAGCTTTCTTT.

This clonotype was detected ten times or more. The rearrangement joins TRBV3-1 to TRBJ1-2; D not certain. V was trimmed by 4 bases and J by 2 bases, leaving 8 bases between them. Looked up from germline, CDR1 is LGHDT and CDR2 is YNNKEL (reference sequence). The CDR3 runs to 13 residues. CDR3 nucleotides: TGTGCCAGCAGCCTCGAGGAGAACTATGGCTACACCTTC. It specifies CASSLEENYGYTF.

This clonotype has only a few counts. V gene TRBV5-4 combines with J gene TRBJ2-7; 7 bases line up with TRBD2. The CDR3 is 14 residues long. Looked up from germline, CDR1 is SGHNT and CDR2 is YYREEE (reference sequence). The V segment lost 3 bases and the J segment 2 bases; nucleotides outside the gene matches: 5. CDR3 sequence: CASSSRLAPYEQYF. DNA of the CDR3: TGTGCCAGCAGCTCAAGACTAGCCCCCTACGAGCAGTACTTC.

V gene TRBV4-1 combines with J gene TRBJ1-2; 8 bases align to TRBD1. Trimming at V came to 4 bases and at J to 2 bases, leaving 12 bases not matched to a gene. This CDR3 is built from 17 residues. Germline lookup yields CDR1 MGHRA and CDR2 YSYEKL. CDR3 sequence reads: CASSPRGGQVLNYGYTF. The CDR3, as DNA: TGCGCCAGCAGCCCAAGGGGGGGACAGGTACTAAACTATGGCTACACCTTC.

The chain couples TRBV5-6 to TRBJ2-5; 7 bases match TRBD1. CDR1 is SGHDT and CDR2 is YYEEEE in the germline V gene. Trimming took 5 bases from V and 10 from J; bases not matched to a gene: 17. This CDR3 comprises 15 residues. The CDR3 region has the DNA TGTGCCAGCAGGATTTGGACAGGAGTCATGATGGGCCAGTACTTC. Its translation is CASRIWTGVMMGQYF.